Listed below are T cell receptor beta chains from one sample, sequenced in a study of early T cells in non-severe SARS-CoV-2 infection. TCRdb reanalysed the 5' RACE reads using MiXCR and keeps one entry per CDR3 protein. The table has some 78,000 distinct CDR3 sequences, less than 15% seen once; the top ten hold around 6%. Sequencing was carried out using whole blood. The receptors were gathered from an adult who was a healthcare worker with PCR-confirmed SARS-CoV-2 infection or an uninfected control (not recorded which). Both conserved end residues are part of each CDR3. A D gene is named only where the DNA matches it firmly. Clone size is not always given. Where it is, it says once, few, many or a class for expanded clones.

>TRBJ2-7|many|.|TRBV7-2
TGTGCCAGCAGCTTCTTCGGGATTGAGCAGTACTTC
CASSFFGIEQYF
>TRBJ1-2|few|.|TRBV21-1
TGTGCCAGCAGCCAAAATTGGGACAGGGGGCACGATACTAACTATGGCTACACCTTC
CASSQNWDRGHDTNYGYTF
>TRBJ2-1|few|.|TRBV30
TGTGCCTGGAGTGTCTTAGGGGCTATCAACAATGAGCAGTTCTTC
CAWSVLGAINNEQFF
>TRBJ1-2|few|.|TRBV2
TGTGCCAGCTTTTCATGGGACGCTAACTATGGCTACACCTTC
CASFSWDANYGYTF
>TRBJ2-3|many|TRBD2|TRBV9
TGTGCCAGCAGCGCCCAGCGGGGGATCAGCACAGATACGCAGTATTTT
CASSAQRGISTDTQYF
>TRBJ1-5|.|.|TRBV4-1
TGCGCCAGCAGCCAGATGGACAGAAGCAATCAGCCCCAGCATTTT
CASSQMDRSNQPQHF
>TRBJ1-1|many|.|TRBV3-1
TGTGCCAGCAGCCAATTTGGAGGGGCAACTGAAGCTTTCTTT
CASSQFGGATEAFF
>TRBJ1-5|.|.|TRBV21-1
TGTGCCAGCGGCAAAGTCGAGGGCACAGGGGCCCAGCATTTT
CASGKVEGTGAQHF
>TRBJ1-1|.|TRBD1|TRBV6-5
TGTGCCAGCAGTTACTCGACAGGGGTCACTGAAGCTTTCTTT
CASSYSTGVTEAFF
>TRBJ1-6|many|.|TRBV11-2
TGTGCCAGCAGCTTACCGAAGGATAATTCACCCCTCCACTTT
CASSLPKDNSPLHF
>TRBJ2-5|few|.|TRBV28
TGTGCCAGCAGTCCTCCGGGGGAGACCCAGTACTTC
CASSPPGETQYF
>TRBJ2-1|.|TRBD2|TRBV3-1
TGTGCCAGCAGCCGTAGCGGGGGGCCGAGCTCCTACAATGAGCAGTTCTTC
CASSRSGGPSSYNEQFF
>TRBJ2-3|many|.|TRBV9
TGTGCCAGCACCCCCTCAGGGCGAAAAGTAGATACGCAGTATTTT
CASTPSGRKVDTQYF
>TRBJ2-5|.|.|TRBV7-9
TGTGCCAGCAGCAGCCGGGAGAAAGTGACCCAGTACTTC
CASSSREKVTQYF
>TRBJ1-2|many|.|TRBV28
TGTGCCAGCAGTTTAAAGTTCCGACCTAACTATGGCTACACCTTC
CASSLKFRPNYGYTF
>TRBJ2-3|.|.|TRBV7-2
TGTGCCAGCAGCTTAGGGGAGCGGGCTAGCACAGATACGCAGTATTTT
CASSLGERASTDTQYF
>TRBJ1-1|many|.|TRBV18
TGTGCCAGCCTCAAGGCGAACACTGAAGCTTTCTTT
CASLKANTEAFF
>TRBJ1-2|.|TRBD1|TRBV5-1
TGCGCCAGCCACCGGGACAGGGGGCCAATGGGCTATGGCTACACCTTC
CASHRDRGPMGYGYTF
>TRBJ1-4|few|.|TRBV5-1
TGCGCCAGCAGCTCGGGGGTACTTAATAATGAAAAACTGTTTTTT
CASSSGVLNNEKLFF
>TRBJ2-7|.|TRBD2|TRBV15
TGTGCCACCAGCAGACGGACTAGCGGGAGTCCGAGCTCCTACGAGCAGTACTTC
CATSRRTSGSPSSYEQYF
>TRBJ2-7|few|.|TRBV2
TGTGCCAGCAGTGAACCAGGCAGCGCCTACGAGCAGTACTTC
CASSEPGSAYEQYF
>TRBJ2-3|.|.|TRBV9
TGTGCCAGCAGATCAGGGGACCTATTTAGCACAGATACGCAGTATTTT
CASRSGDLFSTDTQYF